A selection of T cell receptor beta chains follows, all from one sample in a study of Ad26.COV2.S vaccination and SARS-CoV-2 variants. Using immunoSEQ multiplex PCR, the repertoire was profiled, and TCRdb retains in-frame clones only, with some absent. This sample has about 680,000 clones; 80% to 90% occur once, and the top ten carry about 1.5%. This specimen consisted of peripheral blood, obtained in a trial of Ad26.COV2.S vaccine versus placebo. These receptors were obtained from a person aged 18-65 years who received the Ad26.COV2.S COVID-19 vaccine or a placebo. Each CDR3 is given with its conserved first and last residue. The order of the fields is J gene, D gene, V gene, clone size, CDR3 DNA, CDR3 protein. The D gene is left open where the match is weak. Size is stated for part of the rows, as once, few or many counts, or as a class when the clone is expanded.

>TRBJ2-3|-|TRBV24-1|once
TGTGCCACCAGTGAGACCACAGATACGCAGTATTTT
CATSETTDTQYF
>TRBJ1-2|-|TRBV6-6|once
TGTGCCAGCAGTTACTCGGGGACAACCTATGGCTACACCTTC
CASSYSGTTYGYTF
>TRBJ2-7|-|TRBV4-3|-
TGCGCCAGCAGCCTCGATAGGAGGAACGAGCAGTACTTC
CASSLDRRNEQYF
>TRBJ2-7|-|TRBV5-1|-
TGCGCCAGCAGCTTGGATGGGGGAGTAGAAGACGAGCAGTACTTC
CASSLDGGVEDEQYF
>TRBJ1-2|-|TRBV9|-
TGTGCCAGCAGCGTAAACAGGGAACGTTATGGCTACACCTTC
CASSVNRERYGYTF
>TRBJ2-1|TRBD1|TRBV27|-
TGTGCCAGCAGTTCCAGGGGGCCGGGTTACAATGAGCAGTTCTTC
CASSSRGPGYNEQFF
>TRBJ1-4|TRBD1|TRBV7-9|-
TGTGCCAGCAGCCACCGGGACAGGGAAGAAAAACTGTTTTTT
CASSHRDREEKLFF
>TRBJ2-5|-|TRBV5-6|-
TGTGCCAGCAGCTTGGTCGGAAAAGAGACCCAGTACTTC
CASSLVGKETQYF
>TRBJ2-7|TRBD2|TRBV3-1/TRBV3-2|-
TGTGCCAGCAGCCAAGATGCAGCGGGAGGGTACGAGCAGTACTTC
CASSQDAAGGYEQYF
>TRBJ2-1|-|TRBV11-2|-
TGTGCCAGCAGCTTAGCCGGACTATTTGGCAATGAGCAGTTCTTC
CASSLAGLFGNEQFF
>TRBJ2-5|-|TRBV30|-
TGTGCCTGGACAGGGGTAGGGGAGACCCAGTACTTC
CAWTGVGETQYF
>TRBJ1-1|-|TRBV10-3|-
TGTGCCATCAGGGGATCGAACTTAAGACAGTTACCAAGATTAGAAGCTTTCTTT
CAIRGSNLRQLPRLEAFF
>TRBJ2-2|-|TRBV9|-
TGTGCCAGCAGCTTAGAGATCGGGGAGCTGTTTTTT
CASSLEIGELFF
>TRBJ2-7|-|TRBV15|-
TGTGCCACCAGCAGAGATCTACAGGGCTACGAGCAGTACTTC
CATSRDLQGYEQYF
>TRBJ2-4|-|TRBV10-2|-
TGCGCCAGCAGTGAGTTCGAGAGGGCCAAAAACATTCAGTACTTC
CASSEFERAKNIQYF
>TRBJ1-2|-|TRBV6-2/TRBV6-3|-
TGTGCCAGCAGTTACGCAGAGACAGTTGGTGGCTACACCTTC
CASSYAETVGGYTF
>TRBJ2-3|TRBD2|TRBV11-2|-
TGTGCCAGCAGCTTAGGCGGGAGGAGCACAGATACGCAGTATTTT
CASSLGGRSTDTQYF
>TRBJ1-6|-|TRBV19|-
TGTGCCAGTAGACCCACGACGGGCGCTCGCTATAATTCACCCCTCCACTTT
CASRPTTGARYNSPLHF
>TRBJ1-5|-|TRBV5-1|-
TGCGCCAGCAGCTTGGAACCAGGGGAGACCAATCAGCCCCAGCATTTT
CASSLEPGETNQPQHF
>TRBJ2-1|TRBD1|TRBV27|-
TGTGCCAGCAGTTTTGCAATCGGACAGGGATTGGATGAGCAGTTCTTC
CASSFAIGQGLDEQFF
>TRBJ2-5|-|TRBV7-9|once
TGTGCCAGCAGCCCGGCCCCCAGGGGACGAGAGACCCAGTACTTC
CASSPAPRGRETQYF
>TRBJ1-2|-|TRBV12-5|once
TGTGCTAGTGGTTTTGAGGGAATTGGCGGCTACACCTTC
CASGFEGIGGYTF
>TRBJ1-6|-|TRBV3-1/TRBV3-2|-
TGTGCCAGCAGCCGAAATTCACCCCTCCACTTT
CASSRNSPLHF
>TRBJ2-7|-|TRBV18|-
TGTGCCAGCTCACCCCAGTCCTACGAGCAGTACTTC
CASSPQSYEQYF
>TRBJ1-2|TRBD1|TRBV7-9|-
TGTGCCAGCAGCTTGAGGCCCGGGACAGGGATATATGGCTACACCTTC
CASSLRPGTGIYGYTF
>TRBJ1-3|-|TRBV12-3/TRBV12-4|-
TGTGCCAGCAGTGCAGGGGTCACGGGCACCATATATTTT
CASSAGVTGTIYF
>TRBJ2-7|-|TRBV11-2|-
TGTGCCAGCAGCTCGACAGCTGTAAGAGAGCAGTACTTC
CASSSTAVREQYF
>TRBJ1-5|TRBD1|TRBV6-2/TRBV6-3|-
TGTGCCAGCAGTTACGCCTCGACAGGGGTCAGCAATCAGCCCCAGCATTTT
CASSYASTGVSNQPQHF
>TRBJ2-5|TRBD1|TRBV4-2|few
TGTGCCAGCCGTGACAGGGTTCGAGAGACCCAGTACTTC
CASRDRVRETQYF
>TRBJ2-3|TRBD2|TRBV4-3|-
TGCGCCAGCAGCACCAGGACTAGCGGGGCTTCAGATACGCAGTATTTT
CASSTRTSGASDTQYF
>TRBJ2-2|-|TRBV3-1/TRBV3-2|-
TGTGCCAGCAGCCAAGTAAGGAACACCGGGGAGCTGTTTTTT
CASSQVRNTGELFF
>TRBJ2-7|TRBD1|TRBV3-1/TRBV3-2|-
TGTGCCAGCAGCCAAGCATGGACAGGGATCTACGAGCAGTACTTC
CASSQAWTGIYEQYF
>TRBJ1-6|TRBD1|TRBV2|-
TGTGCCAGCAGAACCGGGACAGATTCCTTACCCCTCCACTTT
CASRTGTDSLPLHF
>TRBJ1-4|-|TRBV27|-
TGTGCCAGCAGTAAATTTGGGGGACGGGCAACTAATGAAAAACTGTTTTTT
CASSKFGGRATNEKLFF
>TRBJ2-7|-|TRBV18|-
TGTGCCAGCTCACCAATGGGGCCAGGGGCCTCTTCCTACGAGCAGTACTTC
CASSPMGPGASSYEQYF
>TRBJ2-7|TRBD2|TRBV2|-
TGTGCCAGCAGTGAAAGACTAGCGGGCAGATACGAGCAGTACTTC
CASSERLAGRYEQYF
>TRBJ2-5|-|TRBV30|-
TGTGCCTGTCAGGGAAGCGCCTTGGTAGCCCAGTACTTC
CACQGSALVAQYF
>TRBJ2-5|-|TRBV27|-
TGTGCCAGCATTGTTGGGACCCAGTACTTC
CASIVGTQYF
>TRBJ2-7|-|TRBV7-9|-
TGTGCCAGCAGTTTTCATGGGGCATCGGGCTCCTACGAGCAGTACTTC
CASSFHGASGSYEQYF
>TRBJ2-7|-|TRBV29-1|-
TGCAGCGTTGAGGGAGCCTACGAGCAGTACTTC
CSVEGAYEQYF
>TRBJ2-3|TRBD2|TRBV24-1|-
TGTGCCACCAGTGATTTAGGGACTAGCGGAGGCGATACGCAGTATTTT
CATSDLGTSGGDTQYF
>TRBJ2-5|TRBD1|TRBV5-1|-
TGCGCCAGCAGCTTCACAGGGGACGTCCAAGAGACCCAGTACTTC
CASSFTGDVQETQYF
>TRBJ2-1|-|TRBV14|-
TGTGCCAGCAGCCGCTCGAGCTCCTACAATGAGCAGTTCTTC
CASSRSSSYNEQFF
>TRBJ1-2|TRBD1|TRBV6-1|-
TGTGCCAGCAGTGAAGTTGTGACAGGGTGGGGTGGCTACACCTTC
CASSEVVTGWGGYTF
>TRBJ1-4|TRBD1|TRBV5-8|-
TGTGCCAGCAGCCGAGGACAGGGGGCGAAAACTAATGAAAAACTGTTTTTT
CASSRGQGAKTNEKLFF
>TRBJ1-6|-|TRBV19|few
TGTGCCAGTATCCCCCCCTCACCCCTCCACTTT
CASIPPSPLHF
>TRBJ1-2|TRBD1|TRBV19|-
TGTGCCAGTAGCCCAGGGGGCCTGCGTGGCTACACCTTC
CASSPGGLRGYTF
>TRBJ1-2|-|TRBV30|-
TGTGCCTGGAGTCTTATCCGGGGCCAGATTAAGGGCTACACCTTC
CAWSLIRGQIKGYTF
>TRBJ2-7|-|TRBV5-5|-
TGTGCCAGCAGCTTAGGACGGAGCTCCTACGAGCAGTACTTC
CASSLGRSSYEQYF
>TRBJ1-2|-|TRBV28|-
TGTGCCAGCTCCCCACCCAGGTCGCAGTATGGCTACACCTTC
CASSPPRSQYGYTF
>TRBJ2-3|TRBD2|TRBV3-1/TRBV3-2|-
TGTGCCAGCAGCCAAGCGGGACTAGCGGGGATCACAGATACGCAGTATTTT
CASSQAGLAGITDTQYF
>TRBJ1-2|TRBD1|TRBV7-9|-
TGTGCCAGCGGCAATCAACAGGGGGCGCCCGACTATGGCTACACCTTC
CASGNQQGAPDYGYTF